These 23 T cell receptor beta chains were all obtained from the same sample, sequenced in a study of blood T cell repertoires in COVID-19. TCRdb's table, derived via immunoSEQ multiplex PCR, lists solely in-frame clones and lacks some. The sample contains some 330,000 clones, roughly 88% of which appear only once. The source material was peripheral blood. The source of these receptors is a woman between 50 and 59 years old with active or convalescent COVID-19.

The chain couples TRBV5-1 to TRBJ1-1; 12 nucleotides line up with TRBD1. After removal of 4 bases from V and 8 bases from J, the junction contained 9 bases not matched to a gene. Germline values: CDR1 SGHRS, CDR2 YFSETQ. The CDR3 runs to 15 residues. The CDR3 DNA is TGCGCCAGCAGCCCCTTGCCGGGACAGGGGGCAGAAGCTTTCTTT. It codes for CASSPLPGQGAEAFF.

The rearrangement joins TRBV9 to TRBJ2-2; the D gene is possibly TRBD2 (7 bases). V was trimmed by 3 bases and J by 2 bases, leaving 17 bases between them. CDR1 is SGDLS and CDR2 is YYNGEE in the germline V gene. The CDR3 spans 17 residues. The CDR3, as DNA: TGTGCCAGCAGCGCAGGCTACGGGGGGCCAAACACCGGGGAGCTGTTTTTT. It specifies CASSAGYGGPNTGELFF. Looking up the rest from reference TRBV9 and TRBJ2-2 gives the full variable domain: DSGVTQTPKHLITATGQRVTLRCSPRSGDLSVYWYQQSLDQGLQFLIQYYNGEERAKGNILERFSAQQFPDLHSELNLSSLELGDSALYFCASSAGYGGPNTGELFFGEGSRLTVL.

This chain links TRBV6-2 or TRBV6-3 with TRBJ2-7; 9 positions match TRBD1. The ends lost 5 bases at V and 7 bases at J; junction bases unmatched: 3. The germline CDR1 and CDR2 sequences are MNHEY and SVGEGT. The CDR3 totals 12 residues. In nucleotides, the CDR3 is TGTGCCAGCAGTGGGACAGGGCGAGAGCAGTACTTC. Amino acids: CASSGTGREQYF.

CDR3 region: CASSYRAGNQETQYF. The DNA for the CDR3 is TGTGCCAGCAGCTACCGAGCGGGGAACCAAGAGACCCAGTACTTC. This sequence joins TRBV7-2 and TRBJ2-5; 7 bases align to TRBD2. The CDR3 loop spans 15 amino acids. Per germline, CDR1 SGHTA and CDR2 FQGNSA. The V segment lost 4 bases and the J segment 0 bases; nucleotides outside the gene matches: 5.

This chain links TRBV28 with TRBJ2-5; 9 bases fit TRBD2. The V segment lost 5 bases and the J segment 4 bases; nucleotides outside the gene matches: 8. CDR3 size: 15 residues. Germline-derived CDR1 and CDR2 are MDHEN and SYDVKM. CDR3 DNA sequence: TGTGCCAGCAGTCCCCGCGGGAGGGCCATAGAGACCCAGTACTTC. Its protein product is CASSPRGRAIETQYF.

The V call is TRBV5-4, the J call TRBJ1-6; 7 nucleotides line up with TRBD1. CDR1 is SGHNT, CDR2 YYREEE, per germline (reference sequence). The ends lost 1 base at V and 8 bases at J; junction bases unmatched: 6. This CDR3 contains 15 residues. The CDR3 region has the DNA TGTGCCAGCAGCTTGCGGACAGGCCCCTATTCACCCCTCCACTTT. Protein: CASSLRTGPYSPLHF.

The CDR3 nucleotides are TGTGCCAGTAGTATCGACTGGGACAACTCACCCCTCCACTTT. Translated, it gives CASSIDWDNSPLHF. V gene TRBV19 combines with J gene TRBJ1-6; a possible D gene is TRBD1 (6 bases). The CDR3 spans 14 residues. Deletions cut 3 bases from V and 10 bases from J, with 13 bases between. CDR1 and CDR2 (germline): LNHDA, SQIVND (reference sequence).

This clone was counted once. The chain joins TRBV29-1 to TRBJ1-2; 10 nucleotides line up with TRBD1. The J segment lost 4 bases and the V segment lost 7 bases, leaving 3 bases of the junction unmatched. This CDR3 has 12 residues. Germline assignment: CDR1 SQVTM and CDR2 ANQGSEA. The CDR3 region has the DNA TGCAGCGCCGGGACAGGGGTCTATGGCTACACCTTC. Its protein product is CSAGTGVYGYTF.

The chain uses TRBV27 and TRBJ1-6, with D possibly TRBD1 on 6 matching bases. Trimming shortened V by 0 bases and J by 6 bases, and 12 bases separated the two germline ends. This CDR3 is 16 amino acids long. Germline V gene lookup returns CDR1 MNHEY and CDR2 SMNVEV (reference sequence). The CDR3 DNA reads as TGTGCCAGCAGTTTATCTCCAGACAGGTTTAATTCACCCCTCCACTTT. It specifies CASSLSPDRFNSPLHF.

This clone was counted a single time. The chain employs TRBV19 and TRBJ2-7, with D unclear. V shed 8 bases and J shed 2 bases, with 19 bases lying between them. The CDR3 consists of 15 residues. The V gene's germline CDR1 is LNHDA and CDR2 SQIVND (reference sequence). The CDR3 DNA reads TGTGCCAGTTGTAGATCCCTGGCGGCAACCTACGAGCAGTACTTC. Translated, it gives CASCRSLAATYEQYF.

The V and J genes are TRBV5-8 and TRBJ2-1; TRBD2 might be the D (6 bases). V was clipped by 0 bases and J by 5 bases, with 9 bases between them. There are 14 residues in the CDR3. CDR1 and CDR2 (germline): SGHTS, YDEGEE. CDR3 coding DNA: TGTGCCAGCAGCTTGGGGACTAAAAACAATGAGCAGTTCTTC. Its protein is CASSLGTKNNEQFF.

The V call is TRBV2, the J call TRBJ1-2, with 9 bases aligning to TRBD1. Germline V gene sequence: CDR1 SNHLY, CDR2 FYNNEI. The CDR3 loop spans 17 amino acids. J was trimmed by 7 bases and V by 7 bases; bases with no gene match: 19. The CDR3 DNA sequence: TGTGCCAGCAAACCTGGTGGGGGGGACAGGGTTGTGTCTGGCTACACCTTC. Translated: CASKPGGGDRVVSGYTF.

V usage is TRBV12-3 or TRBV12-4 and J usage is TRBJ1-5; D is uncertain. The V gene lost 7 bases and the J gene lost 4 bases, with 11 bases spanning the gap. This CDR3 comprises 13 residues. CDR3 residues: CASTPSGNQPQHF. The CDR3 nucleotides are TGTGCCAGCACCCCTTCGGGGAATCAGCCCCAGCATTTT.

As to this clone: Other DNA sequences in this sample translate to the same CDR3. This chain joins TRBV18 and TRBJ2-7; D is unclear. Germline values: CDR1 KGHSH, CDR2 LQKENI. This CDR3 has 12 residues. V was cut by 3 bases and J by 0 bases, with 3 bases left in between. CDR3 sequence reads: CASSPSSYEQYF. The CDR3, as DNA: TGTGCCAGCTCACCGAGCTCCTACGAGCAGTACTTC.

The chain links TRBV9 to TRBJ1-6; D may be TRBD1 (6 bases). The V and J ends lost 3 bases and 1 base respectively, with 8 bases between them. There are 15 residues in the CDR3. CDR1 and CDR2 (germline): SGDLS, YYNGEE. The CDR3 DNA sequence: TGTGCCAGCAGCGGAGGGACATCCTATAATTCACCCCTCCACTTT. This translates into CASSGGTSYNSPLHF.

This chain joins TRBV6-5 and TRBJ1-1; 9 nucleotides align to TRBD1. Germline CDR1 MNHEY, CDR2 SVGAGI. The CDR3 has 14 residues. V was pared by 8 bases and J by 6 bases, with 10 bases of the junction left unmatched. CDR3 nucleotides: TGTGCCAGCGGCTACTCGACAGGGGGGGCTGAAGCTTTCTTT. Encoded protein: CASGYSTGGAEAFF.

This clone showed up just once. The V and J genes are TRBV19 and TRBJ2-5; 11 bases match TRBD1. V trimming: 4 bases; J trimming: 8 bases; junction bases outside the gene matches: 6. The CDR3 extends over 14 amino acids. Germline V gives CDR1 LNHDA, CDR2 SQIVND (reference sequence). The CDR3 loop reads CASSSGTGGGTQYF. CDR3 DNA sequence: TGTGCCAGTAGTAGCGGGACAGGGGGAGGAACCCAGTACTTC.

This clone turned up a few times. This same CDR3 is encoded by further DNA sequences in the sample. The rearrangement joins TRBV6-5 to TRBJ2-7; 10 bases are shared with TRBD1. The ends lost 6 bases at V and 1 base at J; junction bases unmatched: 6. CDR3 length equals 15 residues. From germline, CDR1 is MNHEY and CDR2 SVGAGI. The CDR3 sequence is CASRRGTGDSYEQYF. CDR3 bases: TGTGCCAGCAGGAGGGGGACAGGGGATTCCTACGAGCAGTACTTC.

This chain joins TRBV9 and TRBJ2-2, with TRBD1 identical over 8 bases. The V segment lost 4 bases and the J segment 0 bases; nucleotides outside the gene matches: 5. Germline CDR1 and CDR2: SGDLS and YYNGEE. The CDR3 loop spans 16 amino acids. CDR3 in DNA: TGTGCCAGCAGCTCTACGGACAGGGCGAACACCGGGGAGCTGTTTTTT. Residues: CASSSTDRANTGELFF.

This chain links TRBV4-2 with TRBJ2-7, with D hard to call. Between the trimmed V and J ends, which lost 6 bases and 3 bases, there was a span of 12 bases. The CDR3 runs 13 residues. CDR1 and CDR2 from the germline V gene are LGHNA and YNFKEQ. The CDR3 loop reads CASRPERDYEQYF. In nucleotides, the CDR3 is TGTGCCAGCAGACCCGAGCGTGACTACGAGCAGTACTTC.

This clone appeared a single time. The chain joins TRBV6-5 to TRBJ2-7, with 8 nucleotides matching TRBD2. V lost 7 bases and J lost 0; bases outside the gene matches: 5. The CDR3 spans 14 residues. In germline, CDR1 is MNHEY, CDR2 SVGAGI. The CDR3 region has the DNA TGTGCCAGCATGACTAGCGTTAGCTCCTACGAGCAGTACTTC. Its translation: CASMTSVSSYEQYF.

The V gene is TRBV14, the J gene TRBJ1-5; D is unclear. The CDR3 contains 13 residues. V was pared by 0 bases and J by 7 bases, with 7 bases between. Germline loops: CDR1 SGHDN, CDR2 FVKESK. In DNA, the CDR3 is TGTGCCAGCAGCCAAGACAGTTTACAGCCCCAGCATTTT. This gives the protein CASSQDSLQPQHF.

This chain connects TRBV6-2 or TRBV6-3 to TRBJ1-5; 7 bases align to TRBD1. Germline V gives CDR1 MNHEY, CDR2 SVGEGT. V shed 6 bases and J 5 bases; nucleotides not matched to a gene: 10. The CDR3 runs to 15 residues. This CDR3 is CASRPSRDSHQPQHF. The CDR3 bases are TGTGCCAGCAGACCTTCACGGGACAGTCATCAGCCCCAGCATTTT.